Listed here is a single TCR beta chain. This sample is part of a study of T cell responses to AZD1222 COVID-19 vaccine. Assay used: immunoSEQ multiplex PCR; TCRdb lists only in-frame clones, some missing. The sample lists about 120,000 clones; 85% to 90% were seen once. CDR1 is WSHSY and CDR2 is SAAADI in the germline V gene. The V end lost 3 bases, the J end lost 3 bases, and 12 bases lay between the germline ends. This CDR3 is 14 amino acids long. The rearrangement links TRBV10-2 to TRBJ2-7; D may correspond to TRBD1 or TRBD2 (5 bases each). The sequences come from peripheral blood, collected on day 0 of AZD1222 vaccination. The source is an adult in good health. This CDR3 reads CASSDPGTDYEQYF. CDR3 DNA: TGCGCCAGCAGTGATCCCGGGACCGACTACGAGCAGTACTTC.